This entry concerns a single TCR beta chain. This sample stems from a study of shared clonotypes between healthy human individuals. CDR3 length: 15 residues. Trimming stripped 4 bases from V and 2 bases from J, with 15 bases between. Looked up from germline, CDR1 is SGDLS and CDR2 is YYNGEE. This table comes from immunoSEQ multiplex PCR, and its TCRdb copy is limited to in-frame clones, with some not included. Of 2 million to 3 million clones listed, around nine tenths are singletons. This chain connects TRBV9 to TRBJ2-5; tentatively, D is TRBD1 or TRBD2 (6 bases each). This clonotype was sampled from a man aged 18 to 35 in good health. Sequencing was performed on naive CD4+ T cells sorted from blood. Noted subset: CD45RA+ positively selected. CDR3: CASSPRGTPQETQYF. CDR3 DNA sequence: TGTGCCAGCAGCCCACGGGGGACACCGCAAGAGACCCAGTACTTC.